Listed here is a single T cell receptor beta chain. Its antigen is not identified. This specimen comes from a study of T cell responses to AZD1222 COVID-19 vaccine. Germline V lookup: CDR1 GTSNPN, CDR2 SVGIG (reference sequence). V was pared by 5 bases and J by 12 bases, with 23 bases between. CDR3 length: 14 amino acids. Libraries were prepared by immunoSEQ multiplex PCR; TCRdb keeps only in-frame clonotypes and omits some of them. This table holds tens of thousands of clones, less than 90% found once. Overall study findings and caveats: None of the repertoires were sampled until the peak T cell response had passed.

The chain recombines TRBV30 with TRBJ2-1; tentatively, D is TRBD2 (5 bases). This clonotype was obtained from an adult in good health. Here the sequenced sample was peripheral blood, taken on day 0 of AZD1222 vaccination. CDR3 in amino acids: CAWQPKLPSSRQFF. CDR3 DNA: TGTGCCTGGCAACCAAAACTCCCTAGCAGTCGGCAGTTCTTC.